These 30 T cell receptor beta chains originate from one sample sequenced in a study of vaccination and CD4 T cells after COVID-19. These receptors have no identified antigens. Described treatment: approximately 9-day PBMC culture with coronavirus spike peptide pools or control peptides (ViraFEST assay). Sequencing of the DNA from cultured CD4+ T cells was carried out with the Oncomine TCR Beta short-read assay. Each CDR3 protein is one row after TCRdb ran MiXCR on the PCR reads. Among around 20,000 distinct CDR3 sequences listed, 43% were seen once. Source: CD4+ T cells from blood, cultured in vitro, taken after SARS-CoV-2 vaccination. These receptors came from a human donor who had recovered from COVID-19.

The chain joins TRBV29-1 to TRBJ1-2; 9 bases fit TRBD1. Per the germline V gene, CDR1 is SQVTM and CDR2 is ANQGSEA. V was clipped by 7 bases and J by 4 bases; unmatched bases: 10. The CDR3 length is 14 residues. The CDR3 spells CSAGTGPESYGYTF. The CDR3 coding sequence is TGCAGCGCAGGGACAGGGCCAGAAAGCTATGGCTACACCTTC.

This clonotype came up a few times. The chain recombines TRBV19 with TRBJ2-5; 8 nucleotides agree with TRBD1. The V gene's germline CDR1 is LNHDA and CDR2 SQIVND (reference sequence). This CDR3 has 14 residues. V was pared by 5 bases and J by 1 base, with 3 bases of the junction left unmatched. The CDR3 nucleotides read TGTGCCAGTAGTCGGACAGGGCCCCAAGAGACCCAGTACTTC. It translates to CASSRTGPQETQYF.

The chain has TRBV7-9 and TRBJ1-6; TRBD1 might be the D (5 bases). CDR1 and CDR2 (germline): SEHNR, FQNEAQ (reference sequence). Trimming removed 1 base at V and 4 bases at J, with 8 bases between. The CDR3 runs to 15 residues. The CDR3 DNA reads as TGTGCCAGCAGCTTAGGACAGACATATAATTCACCCCTCCACTTT. Encoded protein: CASSLGQTYNSPLHF.

The chain carries TRBV20-1 and TRBJ1-2; no clear D. V was cut by 0 bases and J by 3 bases, with 14 bases left in between. CDR1 is DFQATT and CDR2 is SNEGSKA in the germline V gene (reference sequence). This CDR3 region has 15 residues. The CDR3 nucleotides read TGCAGTGCTAGAGATCCGGCCTCCGGGGACTATGGCTACACCTTC. This translates into CSARDPASGDYGYTF.

This clonotype was detected only a few times. The chain has TRBV6-2 or TRBV6-3 and TRBJ2-5; TRBD1 is a possible D gene (5 bases). V lost 4 bases to trimming and J lost 1 base, with 7 bases between them. Germline-derived CDR1 and CDR2 are MNHEY and SVGEGT. The CDR3 spans 13 residues. CDR3 sequence reads: CASSSGRQETQYF. DNA for the CDR3: TGTGCCAGCAGTTCAGGGCGCCAAGAGACCCAGTACTTC.

Only a few counts were recorded for this clonotype. The chain joins TRBV4-2 to TRBJ1-2, with a possible D match to TRBD1 (5 bases). CDR1 is LGHNA and CDR2 is YNFKEQ in the germline V gene. The CDR3 is 15 amino acids. Between the trimmed V and J ends, which lost 1 base and 1 base, there was a span of 10 bases. CDR3 amino acids: CASSQGRDGNYGYTF. The CDR3, as DNA: TGTGCCAGCAGCCAAGGGAGGGACGGTAACTATGGCTACACCTTC.

CDR3 coding DNA: TGCGCCAGCAGCTTGGGGCCTAGCGGGGGGTCCAGCTCCTACGAGCAGTACTTC. Translation gives CASSLGPSGGSSSYEQYF. V gene TRBV5-1 combines with J gene TRBJ2-7, with TRBD2 identical over 11 bases. The CDR3 extends over 18 amino acids. J was trimmed by 0 bases and V by 0 bases; bases with no gene match: 8. Germline V lookup: CDR1 SGHRS, CDR2 YFSETQ.

The chain joins TRBV20-1 to TRBJ2-4, with 10 bases that match TRBD2. With 2 bases clipped from V and 1 base from J, the junction kept 2 bases outside the gene matches. This CDR3 has 15 residues. CDR1 is DFQATT and CDR2 is SNEGSKA in the germline V gene (reference sequence). The CDR3 reads CSARSGREAKNIQYF. Here the CDR3 DNA reads TGCAGTGCTAGAAGCGGGAGGGAGGCCAAAAACATTCAGTACTTC.

V is TRBV2 and J is TRBJ1-1; tentative D call: TRBD1 (6 bases). The CDR3 totals 14 residues. The germline V gene encodes CDR1 SNHLY and CDR2 FYNNEI. The V gene lost 6 bases and the J gene lost 7 bases, with 18 bases spanning the gap. In DNA form, the CDR3 reads TGTGCCAGCAGCTGGATGGGGGGCCAGATTGAAGCTTTCTTT. It encodes CASSWMGGQIEAFF.

This clonotype is medium-sized in the sample. The rearrangement uses TRBV20-1 and TRBJ2-2; tentative D call: TRBD2 (6 bases). Germline V CDR1 and CDR2: DFQATT, SNEGSKA (reference sequence). The length of the CDR3 is 16 residues. V dropped 0 bases and J dropped 1 base, with 12 bases sitting between them. CDR3: CSARDIGGRNTGELFF. CDR3 DNA: TGCAGTGCTAGAGATATTGGAGGGAGGAACACCGGGGAGCTGTTTTTT.

The rearrangement uses TRBV28 and TRBJ1-1, with D maybe TRBD1 (5 bases). Germline V lookup: CDR1 MDHEN, CDR2 SYDVKM. The CDR3 is made up of 11 amino acids. With 10 bases removed from V and 5 bases from J, the gap between germline ends came to 11 bases. CDR3 in amino acids: CATDGGTEAFF. CDR3 DNA: TGTGCCACCGATGGGGGGACTGAAGCTTTCTTT. The full variable domain, in which reference TRBV28 and TRBJ1-1 provide the parts outside the CDR3, is DVKVTQSSRYLVKRTGEKVFLECVQDMDHENMFWYRQDPGLGLRLIYFSYDVKMKEKGDIPEGYSVSREKKERFSLILESASTNQTSMYLCATDGGTEAFFGQGTRLTVV.

CDR3 sequence reads: CASGTDNSPLHF. The CDR3 DNA is TGTGCCAGCGGGACAGATAATTCACCCCTCCACTTT. The rearrangement uses TRBV6-1 and TRBJ1-6; 7 bases align to TRBD1. CDR1 is MNHNS, CDR2 SASEGT, per germline. Germline trimming cut 8 bases from V and 5 bases from J; bases unmatched to any gene: 0. This CDR3 is built from 12 residues.

This clonotype was observed a handful of times. The chain recombines TRBV6-2 or TRBV6-3 with TRBJ1-6; 8 bases map to TRBD1. This CDR3 region has 17 residues. The junction had 12 bases not matched to a gene; V was cut back by 4 bases and J by 7 bases. The germline V gene has CDR1 MNHEY and CDR2 SVGEGT. CDR3 DNA sequence: TGTGCCAGCAGTTCACCCGACAGGGGTCGGTGGAATTCACCCCTCCACTTT. Translation gives CASSSPDRGRWNSPLHF.

V is TRBV20-1 and J is TRBJ2-3; perhaps TRBD1 as D (6 bases). The V gene lost 4 bases and the J gene lost 1 base, with 15 bases spanning the gap. This CDR3 region has 15 residues. Germline V gene lookup returns CDR1 DFQATT and CDR2 SNEGSKA (reference sequence). The CDR3, as DNA: TGCAGTGCTATCAGACAGGACAAGGGCACAGATACGCAGTATTTT. The encoded protein is CSAIRQDKGTDTQYF.

This clonotype has more than one count but fewer than ten. At one boundary the junction diverges from the germline segment, which might be a read error. The V gene is TRBV10-2, the J gene TRBJ2-7; D gene uncertain. The CDR3 sequence is 12 residues long. Per germline, CDR1 WSHSY and CDR2 SAAADI. CDR3 coding DNA: TGTGCCAGCAGCTTGCAAGGTTACGAGCAGTACTTC. Translated, it gives CASSLQGYEQYF.

The rearrangement uses TRBV6-1 and TRBJ1-2; the match to TRBD1 covers 9 bases. The J segment lost 2 bases and the V segment lost 8 bases, leaving 0 bases of the junction unmatched. The CDR3 runs to 12 residues. CDR1 MNHNS and CDR2 SASEGT come from the germline V gene. CDR3 residues: CASGTGNYGYTF. The CDR3 bases are TGTGCCAGCGGGACAGGGAACTATGGCTACACCTTC.

This sequence joins TRBV19 and TRBJ1-2; D may be TRBD1 (5 bases). V was trimmed by 6 bases and J by 6 bases, leaving 20 bases between them. Germline lookup yields CDR1 LNHDA and CDR2 SQIVND (reference sequence). There are 15 residues in the CDR3. CDR3 coding DNA: TGTGCCAGTAGCTCTTCCTTTGGGGGTAGGAATGGCTACACCTTC. Residues: CASSSSFGGRNGYTF.

This chain joins TRBV2 and TRBJ2-4; D is unclear. The CDR3 consists of 13 residues. The V gene's germline CDR1 is SNHLY and CDR2 FYNNEI. V lost 2 bases and J lost 9, with 11 bases in between. CDR3 sequence: CASSETVHSIQYF. The CDR3 bases are TGTGCCAGCAGTGAAACAGTACACAGCATTCAGTACTTC.

This rearrangement joins TRBV20-1 to TRBJ2-5; TRBD2 aligns across 12 bases. The CDR3 length is 15 residues. CDR1 is DFQATT, CDR2 SNEGSKA, per germline (reference sequence). V lost 2 bases, J lost 4 bases, and 5 bases stayed unmatched. The CDR3 reads CSARKPGLAGETQYF. In nucleotides, the CDR3 is TGCAGTGCTAGAAAACCGGGACTAGCGGGAGAGACCCAGTACTTC.

This chain joins TRBV12-3 or TRBV12-4 and TRBJ1-5; 8 nucleotides align to TRBD1. V gave up 6 bases and J gave up 1 base; unmatched junction bases: 5. The CDR3 length is 15 residues. CDR3 coding DNA: TGTGCCAGCAGCACGAGGACAGGGAGCAATCAGCCCCAGCATTTT. Translated: CASSTRTGSNQPQHF.

V usage is TRBV7-2 and J usage is TRBJ1-4; D is unclear. Germline CDR1 SGHTA, CDR2 FQGNSA. Trimming stripped 3 bases from V and 5 bases from J, with 7 bases between. The CDR3 totals 13 residues. The CDR3 DNA is TGTGCCAGCAGCTTTGGTGTAAATGAAAAACTGTTTTTT. It yields the protein CASSFGVNEKLFF.

This chain uses TRBV20-1 with TRBJ2-2, with TRBD2 as a possible D gene (6 bases). CDR1 is DFQATT and CDR2 is SNEGSKA in the germline V gene (reference sequence). This CDR3 is built from 13 residues. V was pared by 6 bases and J by 6 bases, with 14 bases between. The CDR3 sequence is CSARPRGSGELFF. The DNA of the CDR3 is TGCAGTGCCCGTCCCCGGGGGTCCGGGGAGCTGTTTTTT.

This clonotype has only a few counts. V usage is TRBV2 and J usage is TRBJ2-5, with 12 bases fitting TRBD2. The CDR3 has 16 amino acids. CDR1 and CDR2 from the germline V gene are SNHLY and FYNNEI. The J segment lost 0 bases and the V segment lost 5 bases, leaving 4 bases of the junction unmatched. The CDR3 spells CASSRGLAGNQETQYF. DNA of the CDR3: TGTGCCAGCAGTAGAGGACTAGCGGGGAACCAAGAGACCCAGTACTTC.

This clonotype was seen more than once but under ten times. V usage is TRBV6-2 or TRBV6-3 and J usage is TRBJ1-5, with D hard to call. Germline V gives CDR1 MNHEY, CDR2 SVGEGT. The CDR3 contains 16 residues. V dropped 0 bases and J dropped 9 bases, with 18 bases sitting between them. This chain's CDR3 is CASSYSSYTAKRPQHF. CDR3 nucleotides: TGTGCCAGCAGTTACTCGAGTTACACAGCCAAGAGGCCCCAGCATTTT.

The chain uses TRBV11-2 and TRBJ2-7; TRBD1 is a possible D gene (6 bases). The CDR3 consists of 15 residues. V was cut by 5 bases and J by 7 bases, with 21 bases left in between. Looked up from germline, CDR1 is SGHAT and CDR2 is FQNNGV. The CDR3 DNA reads as TGTGCCAGCAGCGCGCACCCGGGGCCTCAGGGGGAGCAGTACTTC. This codes for CASSAHPGPQGEQYF. Together with reference TRBV11-2 and TRBJ2-7, the CDR3 gives the full variable domain: EAGVAQSPRYKIIEKRQSVAFWCNPISGHATLYWYQQILGQGPKLLIQFQNNGVVDDSQLPKDRFSAERLKGVDSTLKIQPAKLEDSAVYLCASSAHPGPQGEQYFGPGTRLTVT.

The chain recombines TRBV9 with TRBJ2-5; D unresolved. CDR1 and CDR2 (germline): SGDLS, YYNGEE. Trimming cost V 0 bases and J 4 bases, with 7 bases left between them. The CDR3 sequence is 13 residues long. This CDR3 is CASSVGPGETQYF. The CDR3 nucleotides read TGTGCCAGCAGCGTAGGCCCGGGAGAGACCCAGTACTTC.

This chain joins TRBV4-2 and TRBJ1-1; D possibly corresponds to TRBD1 (5 bases). The ends were cut back, 0 bases at V and 0 bases at J, with 11 bases in the middle. CDR3 length: 16 amino acids. From germline, CDR1 is LGHNA and CDR2 YNFKEQ. For the CDR3, the DNA is TGTGCCAGCAGCCAAGATAGGTTAGGGGTGAACACTGAAGCTTTCTTT. Translating it yields CASSQDRLGVNTEAFF.

This rearrangement joins TRBV6-2 or TRBV6-3 to TRBJ2-6, with 7 bases aligning to TRBD1. V was clipped by 2 bases and J by 2 bases; unmatched bases: 0. The CDR3 is 15 amino acids. Germline CDR1 reads MNHEY; CDR2 reads SVGEGT. The CDR3 DNA reads as TGTGCCAGCAGTTACGACAGGGCTGGGGCCAACGTCCTGACTTTC. This translates into CASSYDRAGANVLTF.

This chain connects TRBV20-1 to TRBJ1-1; no reliable D call. This CDR3 has 15 amino acids. Deletions cut 0 bases from V and 4 bases from J, with 15 bases between. Germline-derived CDR1 and CDR2 are DFQATT and SNEGSKA (reference sequence). The CDR3 spells CSARDLGQVATEAFF. CDR3 DNA: TGCAGTGCTAGAGATCTGGGCCAGGTGGCCACTGAAGCTTTCTTT.

The chain carries TRBV11-3 and TRBJ2-7, with TRBD2 matching 8 bases. V dropped 0 bases and J dropped 2; count of bases not matched to a gene: 9. Germline V CDR1 and CDR2: SGHNT, YENEEA. This CDR3 comprises 17 residues. For the CDR3, the DNA is TGTGCCAGCAGCTTAGAGGCACGGGCGGGAGGAACCTACGAGCAGTACTTC. Encoded protein: CASSLEARAGGTYEQYF.